The rows below give T cell receptor beta chains drawn from one sample of a study of blood T cell repertoires in COVID-19. Data came from immunoSEQ multiplex PCR; TCRdb stores just in-frame clones and leaves some out. The table includes 65,000 to 95,000 clones, about 85% detected once. The specimen sequenced was peripheral blood. The receptor source for this set is a man aged 80 or over with active or convalescent COVID-19. CDR3s leave out the opening cysteine and the closing phenylalanine or tryptophan.

J gene: TRBJ2-2; V gene: TRBV6-2/TRBV6-3; CDR3 protein: ASSLGLAGVAELF
J gene: TRBJ2-1; V gene: TRBV19; CDR3 protein: ASSIGLAGGSYISYNEQF
J gene: TRBJ2-1; V gene: TRBV5-1; CDR3 protein: ASSYRDSSSYNEQF
J gene: TRBJ2-1; V gene: TRBV7-3; CDR3 protein: ASSSGQGRYNEQF
J gene: TRBJ1-1; V gene: TRBV5-1; CDR3 protein: ASSLTGGNTEAF
J gene: TRBJ2-3; V gene: TRBV10-1; CDR3 protein: ASSPGTSGGTVTQY
J gene: TRBJ1-2; V gene: TRBV6-5; CDR3 protein: AITSQALYGYT
J gene: TRBJ2-6; V gene: TRBV19; CDR3 protein: ASSMLRTGNTGANVLT
J gene: TRBJ1-5; V gene: TRBV6-5; CDR3 protein: ASKTGGYNQPQH
J gene: TRBJ2-1; V gene: TRBV20-1; CDR3 protein: SADGTGLSF
J gene: TRBJ1-1; V gene: TRBV5-1; CDR3 protein: ASSLDPGINTEAF
J gene: TRBJ2-1; V gene: TRBV10-1; CDR3 protein: ASTVGGQTYNEQF
J gene: TRBJ1-3; V gene: TRBV2; CDR3 protein: ASRRDSSGNTIY
J gene: TRBJ1-4; V gene: TRBV5-3; CDR3 protein: ARSLGAGGNEKLF
J gene: TRBJ2-1; V gene: TRBV7-9; CDR3 protein: ASSLAPERLQF
J gene: TRBJ1-4; V gene: TRBV6-1; CDR3 protein: ASSEAGDGRTRLF
J gene: TRBJ1-5; V gene: TRBV10-1; CDR3 protein: ASSESAGGGKNQPQH
J gene: TRBJ1-6; V gene: TRBV5-8; CDR3 protein: ASSLAGVSPLH
J gene: TRBJ2-2; V gene: TRBV7-2; CDR3 protein: ASRGTGANTGELF
J gene: TRBJ2-3; V gene: TRBV5-1; CDR3 protein: ASTTGSTDTQY
J gene: TRBJ1-4; V gene: TRBV28; CDR3 protein: ASSLGSILTGLF
J gene: TRBJ2-2; V gene: TRBV25-1; CDR3 protein: ASSPWTGHFSNTGELF
J gene: TRBJ1-6; V gene: TRBV27; CDR3 protein: ASSPRRQISPLH
J gene: TRBJ1-2; V gene: TRBV15; CDR3 protein: ATSSGRGSYYGYT
J gene: TRBJ1-5; V gene: TRBV15; CDR3 protein: ATSRAEQDSNQPQH
J gene: TRBJ1-4; V gene: TRBV19; CDR3 protein: ASSIGAYNEKLF
J gene: TRBJ1-1; V gene: TRBV10-3; CDR3 protein: AISEKQGQGNTEAF
J gene: TRBJ1-4; V gene: TRBV15; CDR3 protein: ATSRDKGTGEKLF
J gene: TRBJ1-3; V gene: TRBV29-1; CDR3 protein: SVVLPTLGNTIY
J gene: TRBJ1-1; V gene: TRBV19; CDR3 protein: ASSIVTVNTEAF
J gene: TRBJ1-5; V gene: TRBV5-6; CDR3 protein: ASSAGGNQPQH
J gene: TRBJ1-3; V gene: TRBV5-1; CDR3 protein: ASSLGGAPGNTIY
J gene: TRBJ2-1; V gene: TRBV19; CDR3 protein: ASVAPGQGGEQF
J gene: TRBJ1-1; V gene: TRBV2; CDR3 protein: ASRGTGLTEAF
J gene: TRBJ2-3; V gene: TRBV6-5; CDR3 protein: ASSYGWRGTDTQY
J gene: TRBJ1-3; V gene: TRBV5-1; CDR3 protein: ASSLDRAHLGSGNTIY
J gene: TRBJ2-3; V gene: TRBV3-1/TRBV3-2; CDR3 protein: ASSDQASTDTQY
J gene: TRBJ1-4; V gene: TRBV3-1/TRBV3-2; CDR3 protein: ASRTGATNEKLF
J gene: TRBJ2-1; V gene: TRBV10-3; CDR3 protein: AISEGLADVYNEQF
J gene: TRBJ2-3; V gene: TRBV24-1; CDR3 protein: ATSASGSTDTQY
J gene: TRBJ2-1; V gene: TRBV5-4; CDR3 protein: ASSRRNNEQF
J gene: TRBJ2-1; V gene: TRBV18; CDR3 protein: ASSPAWGQYNEQF
J gene: TRBJ1-1; V gene: TRBV19; CDR3 protein: ASIEGQLNTEAF
J gene: TRBJ1-2; V gene: TRBV30; CDR3 protein: ARDWGANYGYT
J gene: TRBJ1-5; V gene: TRBV6-1; CDR3 protein: ASSDREGNQPQH
J gene: TRBJ2-5; V gene: TRBV18; CDR3 protein: ASSRDRGGETQY
J gene: TRBJ1-2; V gene: TRBV6-5; CDR3 protein: ASSYLGQGGGYT
J gene: TRBJ1-1; V gene: TRBV19; CDR3 protein: ASSGSGYLTEAF
J gene: TRBJ2-2; V gene: TRBV3-1/TRBV3-2; CDR3 protein: ASSWTSGNTGELF
J gene: TRBJ2-3; V gene: TRBV7-3; CDR3 protein: ASSLQPGISTDTQY
J gene: TRBJ2-2; V gene: TRBV19; CDR3 protein: ASMISNGANTGELF
J gene: TRBJ1-2; V gene: TRBV6-1; CDR3 protein: ASSDPATGGYGYT
J gene: TRBJ1-2; V gene: TRBV29-1; CDR3 protein: SVGQGANGYT